Listed here are 2 T cell receptor beta chains from one sample, sequenced in a study of OX40 agonist ivuxolimab in advanced cancers. Here immunoSEQ multiplex PCR was the method, and the copy in TCRdb shows in-frame clones only, minus some. The data show about 78,000 clones, 92% seen once. Source: CD4+ or CD8+ T cells sorted from blood, taken in a trial of the OX40 agonist ivuxolimab. The origin of the receptors is an adult with an advanced solid tumor such as melanoma, head and neck, liver or kidney cancer.

CDR3 loop: CASSLFRTLYGYTF. The CDR3 coding sequence is TGTGCCAGCAGTCTCTTCAGGACGCTCTATGGCTACACCTTC. The chain couples TRBV2 to TRBJ1-2; D ambiguous. The germline CDR1 and CDR2 sequences are SNHLY and FYNNEI. The germline V and J ends were trimmed by 5 bases and 4 bases, with 14 bases remaining between them. The CDR3 spans 14 residues.

This clone was seen once. The chain employs TRBV5-1 and TRBJ1-2; TRBD1 matches at 7 bases. CDR1 SGHRS and CDR2 YFSETQ come from the germline V gene. The V gene end was trimmed by 4 bases and the J gene end by 8 bases; junction bases not matched to a gene: 8. This CDR3 has 13 residues. The CDR3 DNA is TGCGCCAGCAGCCAGCGACAGGGTAAAGGCTACACCTTC. It encodes CASSQRQGKGYTF. Based on the CDR3 plus reference TRBV5-1 and TRBJ1-2, the full variable domain is KAGVTQTPRYLIKTRGQQVTLSCSPISGHRSVSWYQQTPGQGLQFLFEYFSETQRNKGNFPGRFSGRQFSNSRSEMNVSTLELGDSALYLCASSQRQGKGYTFGSGTRLTVV.